The rows below give T cell receptor beta chains drawn from one sample of a study of blood T cell repertoires in COVID-19. Clones were sequenced by immunoSEQ multiplex PCR, and TCRdb holds only the in-frame ones, with some missing. The sample has about 130,000 clones; roughly 83% are singletons. Specimen: peripheral blood. These receptors were obtained from a woman aged 50 to 60 with acute or convalescent COVID-19. The CDR3 runs from the conserved cysteine through the conserved F or W. A D gene is named only where the DNA matches it firmly. Size is omitted from some rows. Given values are once, few, many or a class for expanded clones.

j_call d_call clone_size v_call cdr3_aa cdr3_nt
TRBJ2-7 - - TRBV19 CASSRNGGTYEQYF TGTGCCAGTAGTAGGAACGGGGGAACCTACGAGCAGTACTTC
TRBJ2-3 - - TRBV6-2/TRBV6-3 CASSPHRDRADTQYF TGTGCCAGCAGTCCACACAGGGATCGGGCAGATACGCAGTATTTT
TRBJ1-2 - - TRBV14 CASSLGQLYGYTF TGTGCCAGCAGCCTGGGACAACTCTATGGCTACACCTTC
TRBJ2-2 - - TRBV30 CAWKSGLGGTGELFF TGTGCCTGGAAATCAGGGCTCGGCGGCACCGGGGAGCTGTTTTTT
TRBJ1-1 - few TRBV6-1 CASSENRGTEAFF TGTGCCAGCAGTGAAAATAGAGGCACTGAAGCTTTCTTT
TRBJ1-2 - - TRBV5-8 CASSPRGVFYGYTF TGTGCCAGCAGCCCCCGCGGGGTCTTCTATGGCTACACCTTC
TRBJ2-1 - once TRBV3-1/TRBV3-2 CASSLRGEQFF TGTGCCAGCAGCCTCCGGGGTGAGCAGTTCTTC
TRBJ1-5 TRBD1 - TRBV28 CASSRQGTQPQHF TGTGCCAGCAGTCGACAGGGGACTCAGCCCCAGCATTTT
TRBJ1-1 - - TRBV6-5 CASSQGRNTEAFF TGTGCCAGCAGTCAGGGCAGGAACACTGAAGCTTTCTTT
TRBJ2-1 TRBD1 - TRBV2 CASSPGQGWNEQFF TGTGCCAGCAGTCCGGGACAGGGGTGGAATGAGCAGTTCTTC
TRBJ1-2 - - TRBV24-1 CATSDAVYGYTF TGTGCCACCAGTGATGCAGTCTATGGCTACACCTTC
TRBJ1-1 - - TRBV6-1 CASSEAGTMEAFF TGTGCCAGCAGTGAAGCCGGGACAATGGAAGCTTTCTTT
TRBJ2-3 - - TRBV10-1 CASSGDLWGLNTQYF TGCGCCAGCAGTGGTGATCTGTGGGGGCTGAATACGCAGTATTTT
TRBJ1-1 - - TRBV29-1 CSVAYEAGNTEAFF TGCAGCGTTGCCTACGAGGCGGGGAACACTGAAGCTTTCTTT
TRBJ1-4 TRBD1 - TRBV2 CASSPGTGLEKLFF TGTGCCAGCAGCCCCGGGACAGGGTTAGAAAAACTGTTTTTT
TRBJ1-4 - - TRBV28 CASSLRGAGGKLFF TGTGCCAGCAGCCTCCGGGGCGCTGGGGGGAAACTGTTTTTT
TRBJ1-1 TRBD1 - TRBV14 CASSQETGFEAFF TGTGCCAGCAGCCAAGAGACAGGGTTTGAAGCTTTCTTT
TRBJ1-2 - - TRBV5-1 CASSQRRGGTYGYTF TGCGCCAGCAGCCAACGCCGCGGCGGGACCTATGGCTACACCTTC
TRBJ1-1 - - TRBV6-6 CASRRRDNLMNTEAFF TGTGCCAGCAGACGCCGGGACAATTTGATGAACACTGAAGCTTTCTTT
TRBJ1-3 TRBD1 - TRBV6-6 CASSYQGQGSGNTIYF TGTGCCAGCAGTTACCAGGGACAGGGCTCTGGAAACACCATATATTTT
TRBJ1-1 TRBD1 - TRBV15 CAGRQGAVGTEAFF TGTGCCGGTCGACAGGGGGCTGTTGGCACTGAAGCTTTCTTT
TRBJ1-2 - few TRBV28 CASSVSNYGYTF TGTGCCAGCAGCGTATCTAACTATGGCTACACCTTC
TRBJ1-1 TRBD1 - TRBV5-1 CASSPSWTGVDTEAFF TGCGCCAGCAGCCCCTCGTGGACAGGGGTCGACACTGAAGCTTTCTTT
TRBJ1-6 TRBD1 - TRBV9 CASSKEGQAPWALHF TGTGCCAGCAGCAAAGAGGGACAGGCCCCCTGGGCCCTCCACTTT
TRBJ2-1 - - TRBV7-2 CASSLHWSSYNEQFF TGTGCCAGCAGCTTACACTGGTCCTCCTACAATGAGCAGTTCTTC
TRBJ2-7 - - TRBV10-3 CASRGTSYEQYF TGTGCCAGCAGAGGGACTTCCTACGAGCAGTACTTC
TRBJ1-4 - - TRBV12-3/TRBV12-4 CASNSRGGEKLFF TGTGCCAGCAACTCTCGGGGGGGTGAAAAACTGTTTTTT
TRBJ1-6 TRBD1 - TRBV5-4 CASSSGTGNNSPLHF TGTGCCAGCAGCTCCGGGACAGGGAATAATTCACCCCTCCACTTT
TRBJ1-1 - - TRBV19 CASSTTGFNTEAFF TGTGCCAGTAGTACTACAGGGTTCAACACTGAAGCTTTCTTT